These 14 T cell receptor beta chains originate from one sample sequenced in a study of a mutant IDH1 vaccine in newly diagnosed glioma. As for time point: week 47, end of study. Every vaccine dose comprised 300 ug of mutant IDH1 20-mer peptide plus topical imiquimod. Clones were sequenced by immunoSEQ multiplex PCR, and TCRdb holds only the in-frame ones, with some missing. Among about 85,000 clones listed, just under 90% were seen once. These receptors' antigens are unknown. Sequenced material: PBMCs, taken from a glioma patient whose treatment included an IDH1 peptide vaccine. The origin of the receptors is a woman in her fifties or sixties with glioma.

This clone has only one observation. V usage is TRBV10-3 and J usage is TRBJ2-5; the match to TRBD2 covers 9 bases. The CDR3 loop spans 15 amino acids. The germline gives CDR1 ENHRY, CDR2 SYGVKD. The V gene end was trimmed by 0 bases and the J gene end by 3 bases; junction bases not matched to a gene: 2. CDR3 sequence: CAISESASGKETQYF. CDR3 DNA: TGTGCCATCAGTGAGTCTGCTAGCGGGAAAGAGACCCAGTACTTC.

The chain is built from TRBV5-1 and TRBJ2-1; a possible D gene is TRBD2 (6 bases). Germline lookup yields CDR1 SGHRS and CDR2 YFSETQ. Trimming cost V 5 bases and J 1 base, with 13 bases left between them. The length of the CDR3 is 15 residues. In DNA, the CDR3 is TGCGCCAGCAGACCCGCGGGGATTTCCTACAATGAGCAGTTCTTC. As protein: CASRPAGISYNEQFF.

The chain recombines TRBV7-3 with TRBJ2-2; D gene ambiguous. Between the trimmed V and J ends, which lost 3 bases and 2 bases, there was a span of 10 bases. This CDR3 spans 15 amino acids. Germline V gene sequence: CDR1 SGHTA, CDR2 FQGTGA. The CDR3 DNA sequence: TGTGCCAGCAGCTTTCCTGGGGATAACACCGGGGAGCTGTTTTTT. It is translated as CASSFPGDNTGELFF.

The chain is built from TRBV13 and TRBJ1-5; 7 positions agree with TRBD1. Germline values: CDR1 PRHDT, CDR2 FYEKMQ (reference sequence). The junction had 2 bases not matched to a gene; V was cut back by 4 bases and J by 2 bases. The length of the CDR3 is 14 residues. CDR3 region: CASSSGQGNQPQHF. The CDR3 nucleotides read TGTGCCAGCAGCTCCGGACAGGGCAATCAGCCCCAGCATTTT.

The chain links TRBV7-3 to TRBJ2-5; D call uncertain. The ends were cut back, 2 bases at V and 5 bases at J, with 9 bases in the middle. The V gene's germline CDR1 is SGHTA and CDR2 FQGTGA. The CDR3 consists of 13 residues. Written as DNA, the CDR3 is TGTGCCAGCAGCTTAGGGAACCTGGAGACCCAGTACTTC. Translation gives CASSLGNLETQYF.

The chain combines TRBV6-5 with TRBJ2-7; 7 positions match TRBD1. The CDR3 consists of 14 residues. Germline CDR1 and CDR2: MNHEY and SVGAGI. V was pared by 5 bases and J by 3 bases, with 7 bases of the junction left unmatched. The CDR3 is CASSRDRRSYEQYF. CDR3 bases: TGTGCCAGCAGTCGGGACAGACGAAGCTACGAGCAGTACTTC.

In DNA, the CDR3 is TGTGCCATCACCCCGACAGGGATGGATGGCTACACCTTC. It yields the protein CAITPTGMDGYTF. The chain is built from TRBV10-3 and TRBJ1-2; 7 positions agree with TRBD1. Trimming removed 7 bases from V and 6 bases from J; junction bases left unmatched: 8. CDR3 length equals 13 residues. CDR1 is ENHRY and CDR2 is SYGVKD in the germline V gene.

This clone was detected only once. The V gene is TRBV19, the J gene TRBJ1-1; D unclear. V was cut by 0 bases and J by 3 bases, with 5 bases left in between. The CDR3 has 13 amino acids. Germline assignment: CDR1 LNHDA and CDR2 SQIVND (reference sequence). The CDR3 is CASSIDPDTEAFF. DNA for the CDR3: TGTGCCAGTAGTATAGATCCGGACACTGAAGCTTTCTTT.

CDR3 sequence reads: CASNSPGRDREKLFF. CDR3 nucleotide sequence: TGTGCCAGCAACTCCCCGGGAAGGGACAGAGAAAAACTGTTTTTT. The chain has TRBV7-2 and TRBJ1-4; 7 bases agree with TRBD1. CDR1 is SGHTA and CDR2 is FQGNSA in the germline V gene. The CDR3 length is 15 residues. The J segment lost 8 bases and the V segment lost 7 bases, leaving 13 bases of the junction unmatched.

The V call is TRBV27, the J call TRBJ2-2, with D tentatively TRBD2 (5 bases). In germline, CDR1 is MNHEY, CDR2 SMNVEV (reference sequence). Trimming stripped 5 bases from V and 3 bases from J, with 10 bases between. There are 14 residues in the CDR3. CDR3 region: CASSRDYDTGELFF. In nucleotides, the CDR3 is TGTGCCAGCAGTCGAGACTACGACACCGGGGAGCTGTTTTTT.

This rearrangement joins TRBV7-9 to TRBJ2-1; 7 nucleotides agree with TRBD2. Germline CDR1 and CDR2: SEHNR and FQNEAQ (reference sequence). Trimming removed 6 bases from V and 4 bases from J; junction bases left unmatched: 6. The CDR3 totals 14 residues. The CDR3 is CASSSTSRYNEQFF. DNA for the CDR3: TGTGCCAGCAGTTCGACTAGCAGATACAATGAGCAGTTCTTC.

The chain is built from TRBV7-9 and TRBJ2-7; TRBD2 agrees at 13 bases. The CDR3 spans 15 residues. Looked up from germline, CDR1 is SEHNR and CDR2 is FQNEAQ (reference sequence). The trim removed 5 bases at V and 5 bases at J, leaving 6 bases unmatched. The CDR3 DNA sequence: TGTGCCAGCAGCCCAAAGGGACTAGCGGGAAACGAGCAGTACTTC. It encodes CASSPKGLAGNEQYF. The whole variable domain, remainder taken from reference TRBV7-9 and TRBJ2-7, is DTGVSQNPRHKITKRGQNVTFRCDPISEHNRLYWYRQTLGQGPEFLTYFQNEAQLEKSRLLSDRFSAERPKGSFSTLEIQRTEQGDSAMYLCASSPKGLAGNEQYFGPGTRLTVT.

The rearrangement joins TRBV9 to TRBJ2-1; maybe TRBD2 (6 bases). With 0 bases removed from V and 9 bases from J, the gap between germline ends came to 19 bases. Germline assignment: CDR1 SGDLS and CDR2 YYNGEE. This CDR3 comprises 16 residues. CDR3 sequence: CASSVGAGPHLGEQFF. DNA of the CDR3: TGTGCCAGCAGCGTAGGTGCGGGACCGCATCTAGGTGAGCAGTTCTTC.

The rearrangement uses TRBV4-1 and TRBJ2-7; D is uncertain. There are 15 residues in the CDR3. Trimming shortened V by 1 base and J by 2 bases, and 12 bases separated the two germline ends. Germline V lookup: CDR1 MGHRA, CDR2 YSYEKL. CDR3 in amino acids: CASSQVLSNPYEQYF. The CDR3 DNA reads as TGCGCCAGCAGCCAAGTCTTAAGCAACCCCTACGAGCAGTACTTC.